These 27 T cell receptor beta chains came from one sample sequenced in a study of T cell repertoires in cytomegalovirus infection. Their antigens remain unidentified. TCRdb reprocessed the reads with MiXCR, giving one entry per CDR3 protein. The data contain hundreds of thousands of distinct CDR3 sequences, 30% to 35% of them singletons. The sample in question was cultured PBMCs, obtained from culture after CMV antigen stimulation. The receptor source for this set is a human donor in good health (CMV status not recorded). Some clones in this sample may be carry-over from other donors' samples.

This rearrangement joins TRBV19 to TRBJ1-1, with 9 bases aligning to TRBD1. The CDR3 loop spans 14 amino acids. Germline V gene data show CDR1 as LNHDA and CDR2 as SQIVND (reference sequence). Trimming at V came to 5 bases and at J to 0 bases, leaving 1 base not matched to a gene. The DNA for the CDR3 is TGTGCCAGTAGTGGGGACAGGGTGAACACTGAAGCTTTCTTT. This sequence encodes CASSGDRVNTEAFF.

The V and J genes are TRBV20-1 and TRBJ2-1; D is undetermined. The V end was cut by 4 bases, the J end by 2 bases, with 9 bases between. The CDR3 consists of 13 residues. Germline V gene sequence: CDR1 DFQATT, CDR2 SNEGSKA (reference sequence). CDR3 sequence (DNA): TGCAGTGCTATTCCCGTCGCCTACAATGAGCAGTTCTTC. The encoded protein is CSAIPVAYNEQFF.

J is TRBJ2-7 and V is TRBV6-1, with TRBD2 matching 7 bases. V lost 4 bases and J lost 1; bases outside the gene matches: 10. Germline CDR1 MNHNS, CDR2 SASEGT. This CDR3 comprises 16 residues. CDR3 DNA sequence: TGTGCCAGCAGTGTATTTTCGGCGGGAGTATCCTACGAGCAGTACGTC. Translating gives CASSVFSAGVSYEQYV.

The chain combines TRBV6-2 or TRBV6-3 with TRBJ2-1; D uncertain. Deletions cut 8 bases from V and 2 bases from J, with 4 bases between. Germline CDR1 reads MNHEY; CDR2 reads SVGEGT. The CDR3 runs 11 residues. CDR3 sequence: CASATYNEQFF. CDR3 sequence (DNA): TGTGCCAGCGCGACCTACAATGAGCAGTTCTTC.

The chain uses TRBV19 and TRBJ2-1; no firm D call. Germline V gene data show CDR1 as LNHDA and CDR2 as SQIVND (reference sequence). V lost 5 bases to trimming and J lost 0 bases, with 14 bases between them. CDR3 length: 16 residues. This CDR3 reads CASSVIPQSSYNEQFF. The CDR3 nucleotides are TGTGCCAGTAGTGTGATTCCTCAAAGCTCCTACAATGAGCAGTTCTTC. The full variable domain, rest sourced from reference TRBV19 and TRBJ2-1, is DGGITQSPKYLFRKEGQNVTLSCEQNLNHDAMYWYRQDPGQGLRLIYYSQIVNDFQKGDIAEGYSVSREKKESFPLTVTSAQKNPTAFYLCASSVIPQSSYNEQFFGPGTRLTVL.

This chain links TRBV6-5 with TRBJ1-1, with 7 bases aligning to TRBD1. V shed 2 bases, J shed 5 bases, and the junction held 8 bases outside the gene matches. This CDR3 has 15 residues. The germline V gene encodes CDR1 MNHEY and CDR2 SVGAGI. The CDR3: CASSYNRDRSTEAFF. The CDR3 nucleotides are TGTGCCAGCAGTTACAACCGGGACAGAAGTACTGAAGCTTTCTTT.

CDR3 coding DNA: TGTGCCACCGGACGAGCGGGAGCCGCTCACAATGAGCAGTTCTTC. Protein: CATGRAGAAHNEQFF. The gene calls are TRBV5-4 and TRBJ2-1; TRBD2 matches 8 bases. Germline values: CDR1 SGHNT, CDR2 YYREEE (reference sequence). Trimming removed 9 bases from V and 5 bases from J; junction bases left unmatched: 13. This CDR3 region has 15 residues.

V is TRBV7-2 and J is TRBJ2-5; weak D call: TRBD2 (6 bases). This CDR3 has 13 amino acids. Germline V gene sequence: CDR1 SGHTA, CDR2 FQGNSA. The germline V and J ends were trimmed by 5 bases and 2 bases, with 9 bases remaining between them. This CDR3 reads CASSRRAQETQYF. CDR3 DNA: TGTGCCAGCAGCCGGAGGGCACAAGAGACCCAGTACTTC. The entire variable domain, with the rest obtained from reference TRBV7-2 and TRBJ2-5, is as follows: GAGVSQSPSNKVTEKGKDVELRCDPISGHTALYWYRQSLGQGLEFLIYFQGNSAPDKSGLPSDRFSAERTGGSVSTLTIQRTQQEDSAVYLCASSRRAQETQYFGPGTRLLVL.

This chain connects TRBV5-8 to TRBJ2-3; D gene uncertain. With 4 bases removed from V and 1 base from J, the gap between germline ends came to 22 bases. This CDR3 region has 18 residues. The germline CDR1 and CDR2 sequences are SGHTS and YDEGEE. CDR3 nucleotides: TGTGCCAGCAGCCGGCCCGTTGTCCCCAGTTCACGCACAGATACGCAGTATTTT. It codes for CASSRPVVPSSRTDTQYF.

The V call is TRBV27, the J call TRBJ1-4, with a tentative D call TRBD1 (6 bases). V was cut by 3 bases and J by 6 bases, with 11 bases left in between. The CDR3 has 14 amino acids. CDR1 and CDR2 from the germline V gene are MNHEY and SMNVEV (reference sequence). The CDR3 reads CASSFRGRDEKLFF. CDR3 DNA sequence: TGTGCCAGCAGTTTCCGGGGGCGAGATGAAAAACTGTTTTTT.

The chain has TRBV28 and TRBJ1-1; no definite D call. Trimming pared 7 bases from V and 7 bases from J, leaving 13 bases between. Germline CDR1 is MDHEN and CDR2 is SYDVKM. This CDR3 region has 12 residues. Here the CDR3 reads CASKEGKFEAFF. In DNA form, the CDR3 reads TGTGCCAGCAAGGAGGGAAAATTTGAAGCTTTCTTT.

This chain joins TRBV7-8 and TRBJ2-1, with 15 bases aligning to TRBD2. Unmatched junction bases numbered 4, after V lost 5 bases and J lost 8 bases. This CDR3 region has 15 residues. Germline lookup yields CDR1 SGHVS and CDR2 FQNEAQ. Here the CDR3 reads CASSRTSGRAYEQFF. CDR3 coding DNA: TGTGCCAGCAGCCGGACTAGCGGGAGGGCCTATGAGCAGTTCTTC.

This clonotype was counted only a few times. This rearrangement joins TRBV4-3 to TRBJ2-1; TRBD2 aligns across 8 bases. CDR1 is LGHNA, CDR2 YSLEER, per germline. After removal of 0 bases from V and 4 bases from J, the junction contained 5 bases not matched to a gene. This CDR3 contains 16 residues. The CDR3 DNA reads TGCGCCAGCAGCCAAGAACCGGGACTAGTTTACAATGAGCAGTTCTTC. Residues: CASSQEPGLVYNEQFF.

The CDR3 here is CASSLARGLAGSDNEQFF. In DNA, the CDR3 is TGTGCCAGCAGCTTAGCACGGGGACTAGCGGGAAGCGACAATGAGCAGTTCTTC. The genes are TRBV7-9 and TRBJ2-1, with TRBD2 identical over 13 bases. The CDR3 has 18 residues. The junction had 7 bases not matched to a gene; V was cut back by 0 bases and J by 5 bases. CDR1 SEHNR and CDR2 FQNEAQ come from the germline V gene (reference sequence).

The J gene is TRBJ2-7, the V gene TRBV6-6, with 7 bases fitting TRBD2. V dropped 2 bases and J dropped 0; count of bases not matched to a gene: 4. The germline gives CDR1 MNHNY, CDR2 SVGAGI (reference sequence). This CDR3 is 15 amino acids long. The CDR3 sequence is CASSYGLADSYEQYF. In nucleotides, the CDR3 is TGTGCCAGCAGTTACGGGCTAGCGGACTCCTACGAGCAGTACTTC.

This clonotype has more than one count but fewer than ten. The CDR3 is CASSLGTSGRPSTDTQYF. CDR3 DNA: TGTGCCAGCAGTTTGGGGACTAGCGGGAGGCCAAGCACAGATACGCAGTATTTT. The gene calls are TRBV6-2 or TRBV6-3 and TRBJ2-3; TRBD2 matches at 15 bases. J was trimmed by 0 bases and V by 4 bases; bases with no gene match: 5. Germline assignment: CDR1 MNHEY and CDR2 SVGEGT. The CDR3 totals 18 residues.

This clonotype was counted between two and nine times. The V call is TRBV7-2, the J call TRBJ2-7; 7 nucleotides line up with TRBD1. With V trimmed by 4 bases and J by 3 bases, 9 bases remained unmatched. CDR3 length equals 15 residues. Per germline, CDR1 SGHTA and CDR2 FQGNSA. The CDR3 DNA is TGTGCCAGCAGCTCACGGCCGGGACAGCACTACGAGCAGTACTTC. It specifies CASSSRPGQHYEQYF.

The rearrangement joins TRBV19 to TRBJ1-5; TRBD1 is a possible D gene (5 bases). CDR3 length: 14 amino acids. In germline, CDR1 is LNHDA, CDR2 SQIVND (reference sequence). Trimming pared 1 base from V and 4 bases from J, leaving 8 bases between. The CDR3 sequence is CASSIGSGNQPQHF. The CDR3 DNA reads TGTGCCAGTAGTATAGGTTCAGGGAATCAGCCCCAGCATTTT.

This clonotype was observed a few times. The J gene is TRBJ1-6, the V gene TRBV20-1; D remains ambiguous. V shed 5 bases and J shed 0 bases, with 8 bases lying between them. Per germline, CDR1 DFQATT and CDR2 SNEGSKA (reference sequence). This CDR3 is built from 14 residues. CDR3 bases: TGCAGTGCTGAGTTAGGCTCCTATAATTCACCCCTCCACTTT. Translation: CSAELGSYNSPLHF.

The CDR3 region has the DNA TGTGCCAGCACCACTTATACCGGCACAGATACGCAGTATTTT. As protein: CASTTYTGTDTQYF. The chain links TRBV7-2 to TRBJ2-3, with D unresolved. CDR3 length equals 14 residues. Trimming removed 7 bases from V and 1 base from J, with 12 bases in between. Looked up from germline, CDR1 is SGHTA and CDR2 is FQGNSA.

The sample holds a few counts of this clonotype. The chain recombines TRBV12-3 or TRBV12-4 with TRBJ2-1; 8 nucleotides match TRBD2. V shed 10 bases, J shed 5 bases, and the junction held 13 bases outside the gene matches. The CDR3 has 15 amino acids. The CDR3: CATFPWKRGHNEQFF. Here the CDR3 DNA reads TGTGCCACCTTCCCCTGGAAGCGGGGGCACAATGAGCAGTTCTTC.

This clonotype was detected many times. This CDR3 reads CASSATHYNEQFF. The CDR3 DNA reads as TGTGCCAGCAGCGCGACTCATTACAATGAGCAGTTCTTC. V gene TRBV11-1 combines with J gene TRBJ2-1, with D unclear. This CDR3 contains 13 residues. Germline-derived CDR1 and CDR2 are SGHAT and FQDESV (reference sequence). The V end was cut by 5 bases, the J end by 4 bases, with 9 bases between.

V and J are TRBV7-2 and TRBJ1-2, with D possibly TRBD1 on 6 matching bases. CDR3 length equals 15 residues. V was clipped by 1 base and J by 5 bases, with 14 bases between them. Germline values: CDR1 SGHTA, CDR2 FQGNSA. The CDR3 reads CASSLVVQGRYGYTF. DNA for the CDR3: TGTGCCAGCAGCTTAGTGGTTCAGGGGAGATATGGCTACACCTTC.

The genes are TRBV10-3 and TRBJ1-4, with D unclear. This CDR3 region has 14 residues. Trimming left V 0 bases short and J 5 bases short, with 7 bases between. Germline V gives CDR1 ENHRY, CDR2 SYGVKD. CDR3 sequence: CAISESTLNEKLFF. The CDR3 DNA follows: TGTGCCATCAGTGAGTCAACCCTAAATGAAAAACTGTTTTTT.

The chain is built from TRBV19 and TRBJ1-5; D gene uncertain. Germline V gives CDR1 LNHDA, CDR2 SQIVND (reference sequence). The CDR3 is 15 amino acids. Deletions cut 0 bases from V and 5 bases from J, with 11 bases between. The CDR3 here is CASSIDRAGDQPQHF. The CDR3 bases are TGTGCCAGTAGTATAGATCGGGCAGGCGATCAGCCCCAGCATTTT.

This clonotype turned up a few times. The rearrangement uses TRBV19 and TRBJ2-1; D gene unclear. The CDR3 length is 12 residues. The V end lost 2 bases, the J end lost 2 bases, and 1 base lay between the germline ends. Germline V gene data show CDR1 as LNHDA and CDR2 as SQIVND (reference sequence). The CDR3 here is CASSITYNEQFF. The CDR3, as DNA: TGTGCCAGTAGTATAACCTACAATGAGCAGTTCTTC. Drawing the rest from reference TRBV19 and TRBJ2-1, the complete variable domain is DGGITQSPKYLFRKEGQNVTLSCEQNLNHDAMYWYRQDPGQGLRLIYYSQIVNDFQKGDIAEGYSVSREKKESFPLTVTSAQKNPTAFYLCASSITYNEQFFGPGTRLTVL.

The chain joins TRBV7-9 to TRBJ2-1; D gene ambiguous. From germline, CDR1 is SEHNR and CDR2 FQNEAQ (reference sequence). V was clipped by 0 bases and J by 9 bases, with 9 bases between them. The CDR3 consists of 13 residues. CDR3 DNA sequence: TGTGCCAGCAGCTTAGCGCAGGAAAGTGAGCAGTTCTTC. Protein sequence: CASSLAQESEQFF.